This TCR beta chain was identified in a study of T-cell memory formation after mild COVID-19. Study details: Across donors, TCR clusters were largely donor specific. Study outcomes and limitations: Certain responding clones were present in pre-infection memory, suggesting participation of cross-reactive memory. Mainly CM and EM harbored the contracting CD4+ clones; mainly EMRA harbored the CD8+ ones.

With respect to this clonotype: Antigen: not known.

This CDR3 region has 16 residues. CDR1 and CDR2 (germline): MNHEY, SMNVEV (reference sequence). The V gene lost 3 bases and the J gene lost 0 bases, with 11 bases spanning the gap. Sample barcodes and UMIs were carried by the TCR alpha and TCR beta cDNA libraries that 5'RACE generated with constant-segment primers. From the 5' RACE reads, TCRdb called clonotypes with MiXCR, one entry per CDR3 protein. The sample has under 150,000 distinct CDR3 sequences, roughly 15% seen once; the top ten hold approximately 14%. The specimen sequenced was PBMCs or a T cell subset sorted from them (not recorded which). V is TRBV27 and J is TRBJ2-2, with a tentative D call TRBD1 (6 bases). The TCR originated in an adult woman who had mild COVID-19 (a few samples of this study predate the infection). Cell type and time point are not known. The CDR3: CASSFRGFSNTGELFF. The CDR3 DNA is TGTGCCAGCAGTTTCAGGGGTTTCTCGAACACCGGGGAGCTGTTTTTT.